Shown below are 24 T cell receptor beta chains from a single sample sequenced in a study of monozygotic twins with inflammatory bowel disease. From its re-call of the 5' RACE reads, TCRdb lists each CDR3 protein once, without DNA. Here the sample table reports roughly 100,000 distinct CDR3 sequences. Sequenced material: blood. These receptors all come from a human donor with ulcerative colitis or Crohn's disease, or a healthy co-twin of an affected twin (not recorded which).

V and J are TRBV5-1 and TRBJ1-1; as DNA is missing, the TRBD1 call by TCRdb cannot be tested. Germline V CDR1 and CDR2: SGHRS, YFSETQ. CDR3 length equals 16 residues. CDR3 sequence: CASSLGYRGEGAEAFF.

This chain connects TRBV2 to TRBJ1-5; TCRdb gives TRBD1 as the D gene, but with no DNA this cannot be confirmed. Germline values: CDR1 SNHLY, CDR2 FYNNEI. CDR3 length equals 14 residues. The CDR3: CASDRDRARQPQHF.

The chain combines TRBV12-3 or TRBV12-4 with TRBJ2-2; TCRdb lists TRBD2, though no DNA is available to test this call. This CDR3 has 13 residues. CDR3 sequence reads: CASGGVGTGELFF.

The chain uses TRBV3-1 and TRBJ1-1; as DNA is missing, the TRBD1 call by TCRdb cannot be tested. The CDR3 extends over 15 amino acids. Germline V gives CDR1 LGHDT, CDR2 YNNKEL (reference sequence). The CDR3 loop reads CASSQRTRAGTEAFF.

The CDR3 spells CASSQAWEGYEQFF. The V gene is TRBV4-3, the J gene TRBJ2-1; the D call from TCRdb, TRBD2, cannot be confirmed without DNA. CDR1 and CDR2 from the germline V gene are LGHNA and YSLEER. The length of the CDR3 is 14 residues.

V and J are TRBV6-1 and TRBJ2-2; TCRdb designates TRBD1, a call that cannot be tested without DNA. CDR1 and CDR2 (germline): MNHNS, SASEGT. The CDR3 has 15 residues. The chain's CDR3 is CASSRDRGPGGELFF.

This chain links TRBV20-1 with TRBJ2-3. This CDR3 spans 16 amino acids. Germline V gives CDR1 DFQATT, CDR2 SNEGSKA (reference sequence). The CDR3 region is CSARSGNTSSAHTQYF.

The chain recombines TRBV25-1 with TRBJ2-2; TCRdb reports TRBD1, a call that lacks DNA to check it against. This CDR3 contains 14 residues. Germline values: CDR1 MGHDK, CDR2 SYGVNS. CDR3: CASKDRGHTGELFF. The whole variable domain, filled in from reference TRBV25-1 and TRBJ2-2, reads EADIYQTPRYLVIGTGKKITLECSQTMGHDKMYWYQQDPGMELHLIHYSYGVNSTEKGDLSSESTVSRIRTEHFPLTLESARPSHTSQYLCASKDRGHTGELFFGEGSRLTVL.

The genes are TRBV7-8 and TRBJ2-1; no DNA is available, so the TRBD2 call from TCRdb remains unchecked. Germline V CDR1 and CDR2: SGHVS, FQNEAQ. The CDR3 covers 17 residues. This CDR3 reads CASSPDLAGGAYNEQFF.

The chain employs TRBV18 and TRBJ2-1; the D call from TCRdb, TRBD2, cannot be confirmed without DNA. CDR3 length: 17 amino acids. CDR1 is KGHSH and CDR2 is LQKENI in the germline V gene. The CDR3 protein is CASSRTDSGSSYNEQFF.

The chain recombines TRBV6-5 with TRBJ1-5. Germline V lookup: CDR1 MNHEY, CDR2 SVGAGI. The CDR3 has 13 amino acids. The CDR3 sequence is CASSYTGNQPQHF.

The chain employs TRBV12-3 or TRBV12-4 and TRBJ2-2; TCRdb gives TRBD2 as the D gene, but with no DNA this cannot be confirmed. The CDR3 totals 15 residues. The CDR3 protein is CASSVTSGGPGELFF.

The rearrangement links TRBV5-1 to TRBJ2-1; there is no DNA to check the TCRdb D call of TRBD1. The CDR3 has 15 residues. Germline assignment: CDR1 SGHRS and CDR2 YFSETQ. CDR3 protein: CASSSGEVDVHEQFF.

The chain is built from TRBV7-2 and TRBJ2-1. Germline-derived CDR1 and CDR2 are SGHTA and FQGNSA. This CDR3 has 14 amino acids. The CDR3 region is CASSLAVRDNEQFF.

The V and J genes are TRBV5-1 and TRBJ2-1. Per the germline V gene, CDR1 is SGHRS and CDR2 is YFSETQ. CDR3 length equals 15 residues. This CDR3 is CASSLGPVSSNEQFF.

V gene TRBV18 combines with J gene TRBJ2-5; TCRdb names TRBD2, which stays unverified in the absence of DNA. The CDR3 length is 16 residues. Germline V CDR1 and CDR2: KGHSH, LQKENI. The CDR3 spells CASSPTTSGRGETQYF.

The genes are TRBV10-2 and TRBJ2-7. Germline V gene lookup returns CDR1 WSHSY and CDR2 SAAADI. The CDR3 spans 14 residues. The CDR3 sequence is CASTQAGGPSEQYF.

J is TRBJ2-7 and V is TRBV7-9; the TCRdb call, TRBD1, lacks DNA for checking. Germline values: CDR1 SEHNR, CDR2 FQNEAQ (reference sequence). CDR3 length: 14 residues. CDR3 sequence reads: CASSLSEQAPGQYF.

The chain couples TRBV4-1 to TRBJ2-3; TCRdb proposes TRBD2, but this gene call is untestable without DNA. Germline loops: CDR1 MGHRA, CDR2 YSYEKL. CDR3 length: 15 residues. CDR3 region: CASSQTTSGEDTQYF.

V gene TRBV6-2 or TRBV6-3 combines with J gene TRBJ2-7; lacking DNA, the TRBD1 call made by TCRdb goes unchecked. There are 15 residues in the CDR3. Germline assignment: CDR1 MNHEY and CDR2 SVGEGT. This CDR3 reads CASSWGTGGTYEQYF.

The V gene is TRBV7-2, the J gene TRBJ1-1. Germline V lookup: CDR1 SGHTA, CDR2 FQGNSA. The CDR3 sequence is 17 residues long. The CDR3 sequence is CASSLRTDGRLNTEAFF.

The chain is built from TRBV14 and TRBJ2-1; TCRdb selects TRBD2, and the lack of DNA leaves this call unchecked. The CDR3 is 18 residues long. Germline V gene sequence: CDR1 SGHDN, CDR2 FVKESK. This CDR3 reads CASSQIPKWTSKLNEQFF.

This rearrangement joins TRBV5-1 to TRBJ2-3; TCRdb selects TRBD1, and the lack of DNA leaves this call unchecked. The CDR3 has 15 amino acids. From germline, CDR1 is SGHRS and CDR2 YFSETQ. CDR3 region: CAARAGGGFTDTQYF. Complete variable domain (other parts from reference TRBV5-1 and TRBJ2-3): KAGVTQTPRYLIKTRGQQVTLSCSPISGHRSVSWYQQTPGQGLQFLFEYFSETQRNKGNFPGRFSGRQFSNSRSEMNVSTLELGDSALYLCAARAGGGFTDTQYFGPGTRLTVL.

This chain joins TRBV5-1 and TRBJ1-2. The CDR3 totals 14 residues. Germline V gene lookup returns CDR1 SGHRS and CDR2 YFSETQ. This CDR3 reads CASSLDAESYGYTF. The full variable domain, in which reference TRBV5-1 and TRBJ1-2 provide the parts outside the CDR3, is KAGVTQTPRYLIKTRGQQVTLSCSPISGHRSVSWYQQTPGQGLQFLFEYFSETQRNKGNFPGRFSGRQFSNSRSEMNVSTLELGDSALYLCASSLDAESYGYTFGSGTRLTVV.